This T cell receptor (beta chain) was observed in a study of blood T cell repertoires in COVID-19. Each participant's cohort was designated according to participant-reported clinical history. Sequencing was performed with immunoSEQ multiplex PCR; in TCRdb, only in-frame clones are kept and a portion is missing. The table shows roughly 330,000 clones, with approximately 88% occurring only once. The source of this sequence is a man aged 25-45 years who had recovered from COVID-19. The material sequenced was PBMCs or T cells enriched from blood (not recorded which).

DNA of the CDR3: TGTGCCAGCTGGGTAGAGGGGGATCGGAACACTGAAGCTTTCTTT. Its translation: CASWVEGDRNTEAFF. V and J are TRBV18 and TRBJ1-1; perhaps TRBD1 as D (6 bases). The germline V and J ends were trimmed by 7 bases and 1 base, with 16 bases remaining between them. The germline V gene has CDR1 KGHSH and CDR2 LQKENI. The CDR3 length is 15 residues.